This passage covers 9 T cell receptor beta chains from one sample sequenced in a study of cytomegalovirus exposure and HLA in healthy donors. Using immunoSEQ multiplex PCR, the repertoire was profiled, and TCRdb retains in-frame clones only, with some absent. The sample shows nearly 200,000 clones, roughly 88% of them seen only once. The sequenced material came from PBMCs. These receptors originate from a woman aged 25 to 39 in good health and CMV-seropositive.

The gene calls are TRBV27 and TRBJ2-7, with 7 bases aligning to TRBD2. Germline V gives CDR1 MNHEY, CDR2 SMNVEV (reference sequence). The CDR3 runs to 17 residues. V was pared by 10 bases and J by 4 bases, with 22 bases of the junction left unmatched. The CDR3 coding sequence is TGTGCCACCACCAGCCTAAGCTCGGGGGGACTCTCGTACGAGCAGTACTTC. Translating gives CATTSLSSGGLSYEQYF.

The chain links TRBV4-1 to TRBJ2-1, with D maybe TRBD2 (6 bases). V was pared by 4 bases and J by 0 bases, with 13 bases between. From germline, CDR1 is MGHRA and CDR2 YSYEKL. CDR3 length: 16 residues. In DNA, the CDR3 is TGCGCCAGCAGCCCCCAACGGGGGAGCTCCTACAATGAGCAGTTCTTC. It translates to CASSPQRGSSYNEQFF.

V is TRBV29-1 and J is TRBJ2-1, with TRBD2 identical over 7 bases. The CDR3 extends over 13 amino acids. Germline V lookup: CDR1 SQVTM, CDR2 ANQGSEA. V shed 7 bases and J 4 bases; nucleotides not matched to a gene: 7. DNA for the CDR3: TGCAGCGCCCCGGCTAGCGGTTACAATGAGCAGTTCTTC. Its protein product is CSAPASGYNEQFF.

J is TRBJ2-2 and V is TRBV7-8, with 7 bases identical to TRBD1. The V and J ends lost 4 bases and 2 bases, in that order; junction bases with no gene match: 4. The germline V gene has CDR1 SGHVS and CDR2 FQNEAQ. This CDR3 spans 15 amino acids. CDR3 DNA sequence: TGTGCCAGCAGCTCAGGGACAGCCAACACCGGGGAGCTGTTTTTT. It encodes CASSSGTANTGELFF.

This clone was seen a few times. The gene calls are TRBV4-1 and TRBJ2-2; 13 bases line up with TRBD2. This CDR3 has 17 amino acids. V gave up 3 bases and J gave up 4 bases; unmatched junction bases: 5. Germline loops: CDR1 MGHRA, CDR2 YSYEKL. DNA for the CDR3: TGCGCCAGCAGCCAGAACGGACTAGCGGGAGCCACCGGGGAGCTGTTTTTT. It encodes CASSQNGLAGATGELFF.

This clone was counted a single time. V is TRBV5-1 and J is TRBJ2-1, with D perhaps TRBD2 (5 bases). V lost 4 bases and J 3 bases, leaving 11 bases between the germline ends. Germline-derived CDR1 and CDR2 are SGHRS and YFSETQ. CDR3 length: 14 residues. The CDR3 DNA is TGCGCCAGCAGCCTCGGACTTATCTACAATGAGCAGTTCTTC. Its translation: CASSLGLIYNEQFF.

V and J are TRBV2 and TRBJ2-1, with 7 bases identical to TRBD1. The junction had 3 bases not matched to a gene; V was cut back by 8 bases and J by 5 bases. The CDR3 loop spans 12 amino acids. Germline values: CDR1 SNHLY, CDR2 FYNNEI. The CDR3 DNA sequence: TGTGCCAGCTGGGGACAGAACAATGAGCAGTTCTTC. Its translation: CASWGQNNEQFF. Complete variable domain (other parts from reference TRBV2 and TRBJ2-1): EPEVTQTPSHQVTQMGQEVILRCVPISNHLYFYWYRQILGQKVEFLVSFYNNEISEKSEIFDDQFSVERPDGSNFTLKIRSTKLEDSAMYFCASWGQNNEQFFGPGTRLTVL.

CDR3 protein: CASSLARPGQYDQPQHF. The CDR3 nucleotides are TGTGCCAGCAGTCTTGCCCGCCCGGGACAGTATGATCAGCCCCAGCATTTT. The V and J genes are TRBV2 and TRBJ1-5; 7 bases agree with TRBD1. The CDR3 length is 17 residues. J lost 5 bases, V lost 5 bases, and 15 bases had no gene match. Germline CDR1 and CDR2: SNHLY and FYNNEI.

The genes are TRBV9 and TRBJ2-1; D is undetermined. Trimming left V 0 bases short and J 6 bases short, with 7 bases between. The CDR3 is made up of 13 amino acids. From germline, CDR1 is SGDLS and CDR2 YYNGEE. The CDR3, as DNA: TGTGCCAGCAGCGTAGCTTCGGTCAATGAGCAGTTCTTC. Protein product: CASSVASVNEQFF.